What follows describes a single TCR beta chain. Its antigen is unidentified. In the PCR, 60 Vbeta and 13 Jbeta primers were used. Authors' data handling: It was a later analysis that counted roughly 80 million unique TCR beta chains, of which approximately 9.9 million were shared. Repertoires were generated with immunoSEQ multiplex PCR, while TCRdb's copy carries only in-frame clones and drops some. That table is the source of V, J and clone size, and D and trimming were worked out from the DNA. Counted here are about 130,000 clones, around 82% occurring once; the ten biggest clones make up roughly a tenth. This sample stems from a study of cytomegalovirus exposure and HLA in healthy donors. Study-wide findings and caveats: A highly shared variant cluster was judged a likely technical artifact. Cytomegalovirus status, reportedly, was diagnosed with high specificity and sensitivity by the classifier.

CDR1 is MGHDK, CDR2 SYGVNS, per germline. This CDR3 comprises 15 residues. Trimming at V came to 8 bases and at J to 4 bases, leaving 5 bases not matched to a gene. At collection, donors were nominally healthy, but unrecorded immune exposures were probable. The sequence was obtained from a man aged 25-45 years in good health and CMV-seropositive. The chain recombines TRBV25-1 with TRBJ2-5; 15 nucleotides line up with TRBD2. The sequencing sample was made of PBMCs. The CDR3 spells CASGLAGGLRETQYF. CDR3 DNA: TGTGCCAGCGGACTAGCGGGAGGGCTTCGAGAGACCCAGTACTTC.